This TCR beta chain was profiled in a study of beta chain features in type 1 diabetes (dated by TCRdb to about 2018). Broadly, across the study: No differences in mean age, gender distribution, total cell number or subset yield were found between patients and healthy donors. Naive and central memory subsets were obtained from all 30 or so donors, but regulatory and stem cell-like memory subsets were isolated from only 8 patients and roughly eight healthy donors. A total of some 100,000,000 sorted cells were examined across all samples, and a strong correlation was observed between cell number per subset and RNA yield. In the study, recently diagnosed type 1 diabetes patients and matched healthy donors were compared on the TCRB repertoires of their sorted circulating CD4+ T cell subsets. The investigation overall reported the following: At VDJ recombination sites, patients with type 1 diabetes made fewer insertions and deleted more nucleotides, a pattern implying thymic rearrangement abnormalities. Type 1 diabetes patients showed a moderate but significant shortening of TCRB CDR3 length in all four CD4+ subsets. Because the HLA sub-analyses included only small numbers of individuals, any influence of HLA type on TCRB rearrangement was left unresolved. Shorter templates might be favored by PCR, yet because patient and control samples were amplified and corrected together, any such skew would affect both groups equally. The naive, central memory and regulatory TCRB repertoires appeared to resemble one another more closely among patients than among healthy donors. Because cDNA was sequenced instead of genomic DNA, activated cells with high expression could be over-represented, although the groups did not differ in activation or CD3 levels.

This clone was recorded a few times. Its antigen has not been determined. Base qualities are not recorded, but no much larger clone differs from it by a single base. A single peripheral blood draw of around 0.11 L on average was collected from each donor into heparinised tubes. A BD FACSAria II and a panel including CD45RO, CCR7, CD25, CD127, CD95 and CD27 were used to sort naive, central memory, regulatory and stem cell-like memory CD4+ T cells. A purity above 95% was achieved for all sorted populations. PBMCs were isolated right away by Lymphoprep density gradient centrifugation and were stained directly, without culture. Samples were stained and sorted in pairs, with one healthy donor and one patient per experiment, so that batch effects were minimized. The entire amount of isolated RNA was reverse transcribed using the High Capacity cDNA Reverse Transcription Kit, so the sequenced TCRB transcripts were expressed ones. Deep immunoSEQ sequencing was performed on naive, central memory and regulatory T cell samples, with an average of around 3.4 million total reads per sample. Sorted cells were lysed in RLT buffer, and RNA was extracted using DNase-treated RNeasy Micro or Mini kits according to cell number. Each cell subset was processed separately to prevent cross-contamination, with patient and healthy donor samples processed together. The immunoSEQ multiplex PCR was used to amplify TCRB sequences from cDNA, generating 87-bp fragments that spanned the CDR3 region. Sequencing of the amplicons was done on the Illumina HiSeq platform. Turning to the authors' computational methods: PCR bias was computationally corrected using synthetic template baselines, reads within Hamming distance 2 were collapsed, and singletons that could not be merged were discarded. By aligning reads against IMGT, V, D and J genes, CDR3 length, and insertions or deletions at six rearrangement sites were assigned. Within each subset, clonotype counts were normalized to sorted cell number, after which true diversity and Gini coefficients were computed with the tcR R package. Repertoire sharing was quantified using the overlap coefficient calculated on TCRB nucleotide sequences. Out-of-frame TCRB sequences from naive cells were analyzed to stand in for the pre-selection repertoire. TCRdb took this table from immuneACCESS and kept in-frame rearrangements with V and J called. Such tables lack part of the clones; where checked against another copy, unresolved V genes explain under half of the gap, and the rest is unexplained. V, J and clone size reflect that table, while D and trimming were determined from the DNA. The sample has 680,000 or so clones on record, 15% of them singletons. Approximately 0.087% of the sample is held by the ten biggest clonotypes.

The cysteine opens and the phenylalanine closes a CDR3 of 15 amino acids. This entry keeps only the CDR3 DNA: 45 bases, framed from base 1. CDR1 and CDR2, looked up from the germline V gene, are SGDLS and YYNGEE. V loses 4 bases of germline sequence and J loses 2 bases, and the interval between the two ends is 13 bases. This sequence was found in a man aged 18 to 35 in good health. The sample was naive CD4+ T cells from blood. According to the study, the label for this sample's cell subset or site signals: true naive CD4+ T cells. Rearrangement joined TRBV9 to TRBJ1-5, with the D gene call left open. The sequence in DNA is TGTGCCAGCAGCATAGGGTGGTGGGGCAATCAGCCCCAGCATTTT. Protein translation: CASSIGWWGNQPQHF.